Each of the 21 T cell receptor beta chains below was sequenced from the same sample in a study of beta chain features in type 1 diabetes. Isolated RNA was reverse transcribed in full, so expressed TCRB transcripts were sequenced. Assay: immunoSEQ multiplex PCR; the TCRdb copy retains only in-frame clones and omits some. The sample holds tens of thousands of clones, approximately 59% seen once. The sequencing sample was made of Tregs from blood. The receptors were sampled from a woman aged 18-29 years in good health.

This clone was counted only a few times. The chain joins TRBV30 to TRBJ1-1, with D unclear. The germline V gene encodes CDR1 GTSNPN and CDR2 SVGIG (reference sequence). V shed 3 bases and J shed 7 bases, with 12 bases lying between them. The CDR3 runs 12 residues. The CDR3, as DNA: TGTGCCTGGAGAAAAGTCACAGATGAAGCTTTCTTT. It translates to CAWRKVTDEAFF.

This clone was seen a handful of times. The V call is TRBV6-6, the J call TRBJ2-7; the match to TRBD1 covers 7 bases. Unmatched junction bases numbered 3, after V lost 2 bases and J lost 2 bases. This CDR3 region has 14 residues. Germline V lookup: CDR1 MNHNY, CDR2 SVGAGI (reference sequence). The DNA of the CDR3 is TGTGCCAGCAGTTACAGGACAGGCCCCTACGAGCAGTACTTC. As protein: CASSYRTGPYEQYF.

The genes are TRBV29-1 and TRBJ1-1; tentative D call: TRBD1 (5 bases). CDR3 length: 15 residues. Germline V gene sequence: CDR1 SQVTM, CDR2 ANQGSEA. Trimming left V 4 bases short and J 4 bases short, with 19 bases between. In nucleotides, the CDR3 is TGCAGCGTTGGGGTGAACGGCCTCGGGGGCACTGAAGCTTTCTTT. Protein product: CSVGVNGLGGTEAFF.

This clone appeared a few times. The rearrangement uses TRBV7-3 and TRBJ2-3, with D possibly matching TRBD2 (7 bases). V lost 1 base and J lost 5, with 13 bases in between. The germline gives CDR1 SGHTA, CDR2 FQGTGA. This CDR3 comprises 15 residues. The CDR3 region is CASSLSRGALDTQYF. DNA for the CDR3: TGTGCCAGCAGCTTAAGTCGGGGGGCCCTAGATACGCAGTATTTT.

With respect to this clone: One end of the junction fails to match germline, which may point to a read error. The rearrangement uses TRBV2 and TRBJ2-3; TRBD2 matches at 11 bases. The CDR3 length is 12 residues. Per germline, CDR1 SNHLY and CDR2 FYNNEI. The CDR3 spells CASSQTSGAEIF. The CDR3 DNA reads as TGTGCCAGCAGTCAGACTAGCGGGGCCGAAATTTTT.

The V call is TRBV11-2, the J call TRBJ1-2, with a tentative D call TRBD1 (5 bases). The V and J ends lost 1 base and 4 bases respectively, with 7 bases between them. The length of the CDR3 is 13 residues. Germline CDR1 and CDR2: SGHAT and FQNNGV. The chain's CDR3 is CASSLGQGYGYTF. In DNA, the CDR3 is TGTGCCAGCAGCTTAGGGCAGGGCTATGGCTACACCTTC.

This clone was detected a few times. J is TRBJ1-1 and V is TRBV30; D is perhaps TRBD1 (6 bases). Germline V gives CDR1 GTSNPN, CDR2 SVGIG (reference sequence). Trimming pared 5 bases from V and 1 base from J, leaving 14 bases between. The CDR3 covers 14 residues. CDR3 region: CAWAGGGSNTEAFF. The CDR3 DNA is TGTGCCTGGGCCGGGGGGGGCTCGAACACTGAAGCTTTCTTT.

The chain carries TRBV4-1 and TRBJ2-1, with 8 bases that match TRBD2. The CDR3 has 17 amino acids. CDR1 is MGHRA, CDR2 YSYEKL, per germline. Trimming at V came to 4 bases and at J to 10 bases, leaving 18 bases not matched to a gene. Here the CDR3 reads CASSLGLGREGIGEQFF. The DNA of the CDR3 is TGCGCCAGCAGCCTAGGGTTGGGACGGGAGGGGATCGGGGAGCAGTTCTTC.

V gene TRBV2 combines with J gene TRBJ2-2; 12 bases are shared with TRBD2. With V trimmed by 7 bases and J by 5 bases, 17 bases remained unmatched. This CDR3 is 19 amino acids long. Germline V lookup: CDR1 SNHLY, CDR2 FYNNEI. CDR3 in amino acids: CASKRSSGRAGERTGELFF. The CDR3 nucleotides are TGTGCCAGCAAGAGGTCTAGCGGGAGGGCCGGGGAAAGAACCGGGGAGCTGTTTTTT.

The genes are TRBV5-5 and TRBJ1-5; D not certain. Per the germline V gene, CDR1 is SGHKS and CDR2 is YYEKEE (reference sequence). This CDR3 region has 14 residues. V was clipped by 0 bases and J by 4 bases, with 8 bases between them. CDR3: CASSLGGGNQPQHF. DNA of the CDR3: TGTGCCAGCAGCTTGGGTGGAGGGAATCAGCCCCAGCATTTT.

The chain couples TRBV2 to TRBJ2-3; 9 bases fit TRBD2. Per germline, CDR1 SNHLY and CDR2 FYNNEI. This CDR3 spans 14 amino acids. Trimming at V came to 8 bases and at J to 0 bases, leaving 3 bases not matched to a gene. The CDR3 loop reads CASRTSESTDTQYF. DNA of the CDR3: TGTGCCAGCCGGACTAGCGAGAGCACAGATACGCAGTATTTT.

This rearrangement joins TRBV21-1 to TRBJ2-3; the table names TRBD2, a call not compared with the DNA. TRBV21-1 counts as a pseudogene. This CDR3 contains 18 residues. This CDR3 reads CASSKATPIAGGRDTQYF. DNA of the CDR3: TGTGCCAGCAGCAAAGCCACCCCTATAGCGGGAGGAAGGGATACGCAGTATTTT.

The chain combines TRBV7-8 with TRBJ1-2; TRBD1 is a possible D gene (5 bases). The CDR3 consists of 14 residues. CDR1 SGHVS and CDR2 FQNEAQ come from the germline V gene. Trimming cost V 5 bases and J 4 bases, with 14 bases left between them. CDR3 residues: CASSQRDSRYGYTF. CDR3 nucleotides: TGTGCCAGCAGCCAACGAGACAGCCGCTATGGCTACACCTTC.

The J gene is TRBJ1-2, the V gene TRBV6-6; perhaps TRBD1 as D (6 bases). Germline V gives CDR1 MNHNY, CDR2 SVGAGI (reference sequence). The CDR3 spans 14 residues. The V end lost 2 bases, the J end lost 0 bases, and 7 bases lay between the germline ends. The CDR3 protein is CASSYKGANYGYTF. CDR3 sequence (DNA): TGTGCCAGCAGTTACAAGGGGGCTAACTATGGCTACACCTTC.

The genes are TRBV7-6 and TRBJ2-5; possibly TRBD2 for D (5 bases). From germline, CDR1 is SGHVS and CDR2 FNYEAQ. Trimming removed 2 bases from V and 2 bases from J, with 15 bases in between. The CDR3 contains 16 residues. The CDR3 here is CASSLSGIWAQETQYF. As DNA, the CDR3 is TGTGCCAGCAGCTTAAGCGGTATATGGGCACAAGAGACCCAGTACTTC.

In DNA, the CDR3 is TGTGCCAGCAGTTGGAATCCGGGAGGCACAGATACGCAGTATTTT. It specifies CASSWNPGGTDTQYF. The genes are TRBV27 and TRBJ2-3; possible D gene TRBD2, 6 bases. The CDR3 totals 15 residues. CDR1 MNHEY and CDR2 SMNVEV come from the germline V gene (reference sequence). V was clipped by 4 bases and J by 1 base, with 12 bases between them.

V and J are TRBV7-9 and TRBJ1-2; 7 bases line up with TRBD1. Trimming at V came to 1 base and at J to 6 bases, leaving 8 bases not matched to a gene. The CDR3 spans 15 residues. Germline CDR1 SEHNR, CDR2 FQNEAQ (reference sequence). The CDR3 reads CASSLEVPTGHGYTF. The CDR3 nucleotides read TGTGCCAGCAGCTTAGAGGTGCCGACAGGGCATGGCTACACCTTC.

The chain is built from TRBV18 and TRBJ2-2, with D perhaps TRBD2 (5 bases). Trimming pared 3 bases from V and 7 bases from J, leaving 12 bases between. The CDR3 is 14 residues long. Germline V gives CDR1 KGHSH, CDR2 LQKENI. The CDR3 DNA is TGTGCCAGCTCACCCTCAAGGGAGAGCGGGGAGCTGTTTTTT. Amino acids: CASSPSRESGELFF.

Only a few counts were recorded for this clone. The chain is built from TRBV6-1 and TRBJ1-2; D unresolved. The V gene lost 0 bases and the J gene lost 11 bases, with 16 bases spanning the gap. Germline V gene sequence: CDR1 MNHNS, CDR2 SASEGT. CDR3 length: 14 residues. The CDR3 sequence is CASSEALVRREYTF. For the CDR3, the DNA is TGTGCCAGCAGTGAAGCTCTCGTCAGGAGGGAGTACACCTTC.

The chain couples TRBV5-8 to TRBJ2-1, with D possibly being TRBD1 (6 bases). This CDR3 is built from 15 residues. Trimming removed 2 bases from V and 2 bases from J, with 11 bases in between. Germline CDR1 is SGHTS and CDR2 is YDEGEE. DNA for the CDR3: TGTGCCAGCAGCTTTCCGACAGGTCCCTACAATGAGCAGTTCTTC. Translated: CASSFPTGPYNEQFF.

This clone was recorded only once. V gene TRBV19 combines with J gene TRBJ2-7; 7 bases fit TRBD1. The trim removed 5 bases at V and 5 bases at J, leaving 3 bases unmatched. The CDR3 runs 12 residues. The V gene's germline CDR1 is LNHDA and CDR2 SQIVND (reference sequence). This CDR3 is CASSDRAHEQYF. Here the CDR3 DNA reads TGTGCCAGTAGTGACAGGGCGCACGAGCAGTACTTC.